This entry lists 21 T cell receptor beta chains sequenced from one sample in a study of shared clonotypes between healthy human individuals. Naive CD8 cells were CD45RO-negative, positively selected for CCR7, excluding terminally differentiated effector memory CD45RA+ cells. Data came from immunoSEQ multiplex PCR; TCRdb stores just in-frame clones and leaves some out. The profile shows about 2 million clones, over 85% of them singletons. Sequencing used naive CD8+ T cells sorted from blood. The receptors originated from a man between 18 and 35 years old in good health.

This clone was detected only once. The DNA of the CDR3 is TGTGCCAGCAGCGCACTAATTGAGGGGGCGGTTGGTGAAAAACTGTTTTTT. Its translation is CASSALIEGAVGEKLFF. The rearrangement uses TRBV7-8 and TRBJ1-4, with 7 bases aligning to TRBD1. CDR1 SGHVS and CDR2 FQNEAQ come from the germline V gene. This CDR3 comprises 17 residues. After removal of 5 bases from V and 7 bases from J, the junction contained 16 bases not matched to a gene.

Here the CDR3 DNA reads TGTGCCAGCAGCTTAGTCAACCCTCTCTCCTACGAGCAGTACTTC. Translation gives CASSLVNPLSYEQYF. This chain links TRBV7-9 with TRBJ2-7, with unresolved D. CDR1 and CDR2 (germline): SEHNR, FQNEAQ (reference sequence). V lost 1 base and J 0 bases, leaving 10 bases between the germline ends. The CDR3 extends over 15 amino acids.

The chain employs TRBV5-6 and TRBJ1-4; D remains unclear. Trimming removed 2 bases from V and 10 bases from J, with 12 bases in between. CDR1 is SGHDT, CDR2 YYEEEE, per germline. CDR3 length equals 13 residues. The CDR3 protein is CASSLEGEVKLFF. The CDR3 bases are TGTGCCAGCAGCTTAGAGGGAGAGGTAAAACTGTTTTTT.

This chain links TRBV29-1 with TRBJ2-3; 11 nucleotides agree with TRBD2. V was clipped by 1 base and J by 5 bases; unmatched bases: 2. The CDR3 runs 14 residues. Germline CDR1 SQVTM, CDR2 ANQGSEA. CDR3 in DNA: TGCAGCGTTGAAGGGCTAGCGGGGGGAGATACGCAGTATTTT. It codes for CSVEGLAGGDTQYF.

A note on this clone: In the same sample, other DNA sequences code for this CDR3. This chain connects TRBV11-2 to TRBJ2-1; no clear D gene. The length of the CDR3 is 11 residues. Germline V gene lookup returns CDR1 SGHAT and CDR2 FQNNGV. V lost 2 bases, J lost 5 bases, and 1 base lay in between. In DNA form, the CDR3 reads TGTGCCAGCAGCTTAAACAATGAGCAGTTCTTC. Its protein is CASSLNNEQFF.

The rearrangement uses TRBV7-2 and TRBJ2-7; no firm D call. Trimming took off 0 bases at V and 2 bases at J, with 11 bases between the two ends. From germline, CDR1 is SGHTA and CDR2 FQGNSA. The CDR3 is 15 residues long. CDR3 nucleotides: TGTGCCAGCAGCTTAGCGCCCTTGAACCCCTACGAGCAGTACTTC. Protein product: CASSLAPLNPYEQYF.

This clone was seen a single time. The chain employs TRBV15 and TRBJ1-1; no clear D gene. Trimming pared 0 bases from V and 6 bases from J, leaving 14 bases between. This CDR3 has 15 residues. Germline values: CDR1 LNHNV, CDR2 YYDKDF (reference sequence). The chain's CDR3 is CATSRDLGRTAEAFF. In nucleotides, the CDR3 is TGTGCCACCAGCAGAGATCTGGGAAGAACTGCTGAAGCTTTCTTT. Full variable domain (outside the CDR3, taken from reference TRBV15 and TRBJ1-1): DAMVIQNPRYQVTQFGKPVTLSCSQTLNHNVMYWYQQKSSQAPKLLFHYYDKDFNNEADTPDNFQSRRPNTSFCFLDIRSPGLGDTAMYLCATSRDLGRTAEAFFGQGTRLTVV.

The rearrangement links TRBV13 to TRBJ2-1, with D perhaps given as TRBD1 or TRBD2 (5 bases each). The germline gives CDR1 PRHDT, CDR2 FYEKMQ (reference sequence). This CDR3 has 13 residues. The V end lost 4 bases, the J end lost 4 bases, and 8 bases lay between the germline ends. In DNA, the CDR3 is TGTGCCAGCAGCTCGGGACCATACAATGAGCAGTTCTTC. Translated: CASSSGPYNEQFF.

As to this clone: Other nucleotide sequences from this sample produce the same CDR3. The chain employs TRBV28 and TRBJ2-1; no reliable D call. Trimming left V 2 bases short and J 4 bases short, with 6 bases between. CDR3 length equals 13 residues. CDR1 MDHEN and CDR2 SYDVKM come from the germline V gene. CDR3 sequence reads: CASSLTEYNEQFF. In DNA, the CDR3 is TGTGCCAGCAGTTTAACAGAATACAATGAGCAGTTCTTC.

The chain recombines TRBV6-1 with TRBJ1-2, with D perhaps TRBD1 (6 bases). The germline gives CDR1 MNHNS, CDR2 SASEGT. This CDR3 comprises 15 residues. Here the CDR3 DNA reads TGTGCGAGCCCCGGCGGTCACACAGGGATGGATGGCTACACCTTC. Protein sequence: CASPGGHTGMDGYTF.

The V and J genes are TRBV27 and TRBJ2-5, with TRBD2 identical over 8 bases. Germline-derived CDR1 and CDR2 are MNHEY and SMNVEV (reference sequence). Trimming removed 0 bases from V and 3 bases from J; junction bases left unmatched: 6. The CDR3 spans 16 residues. The CDR3 nucleotides read TGTGCCAGCAGTTTATCGATGGCGGGGGGCGAAGAGACCCAGTACTTC. Translated, it gives CASSLSMAGGEETQYF.

The chain recombines TRBV27 with TRBJ1-5; D is unclear. This CDR3 region has 14 residues. V was clipped by 3 bases and J by 3 bases, with 9 bases between them. Looked up from germline, CDR1 is MNHEY and CDR2 is SMNVEV (reference sequence). Here the CDR3 DNA reads TGTGCCAGCAGTTTTGCGGGAGACAATCAGCCCCAGCATTTT. This gives the protein CASSFAGDNQPQHF.

The chain recombines TRBV7-9 with TRBJ1-1; TRBD1 matches at 9 bases. J gave up 7 bases and V 0 bases, and 6 bases lay outside the gene matches. Germline V gene data show CDR1 as SEHNR and CDR2 as FQNEAQ (reference sequence). The CDR3 totals 15 residues. DNA for the CDR3: TGTGCCAGCAGCTTAGCGCTGGGACAGGGAATTGAAGCTTTCTTT. It codes for CASSLALGQGIEAFF.

The chain has TRBV2 and TRBJ2-7; 10 nucleotides agree with TRBD1. This CDR3 is 18 amino acids long. Germline CDR1 reads SNHLY; CDR2 reads FYNNEI. The trim removed 2 bases at V and 0 bases at J, leaving 10 bases unmatched. CDR3 amino acids: CASSEHPWTGGDSYEQYF. The CDR3 coding sequence is TGTGCCAGCAGTGAACATCCCTGGACAGGGGGTGACTCCTACGAGCAGTACTTC.

The J gene is TRBJ1-2, the V gene TRBV10-2; a weak D match, TRBD1 (5 bases). The CDR3 length is 15 residues. Trimming pared 2 bases from V and 4 bases from J, leaving 14 bases between. Per the germline V gene, CDR1 is WSHSY and CDR2 is SAAADI. Here the CDR3 DNA reads TGCGCCAGCAGTGAGGTGACAGCCCTTTTCTATGGCTACACCTTC. It specifies CASSEVTALFYGYTF.

Concerning this clone itself: Different DNA sequences within this sample yield the same CDR3. V gene TRBV27 combines with J gene TRBJ1-5, with TRBD1 as a possible D gene (5 bases). The CDR3 totals 16 residues. V was shortened by 2 bases and J by 0 bases, with 11 bases between the two germline ends. CDR1 is MNHEY and CDR2 is SMNVEV in the germline V gene (reference sequence). In DNA form, the CDR3 reads TGTGCCAGCAGTTTAGGGGGAGGATATAGCAATCAGCCCCAGCATTTT. Protein: CASSLGGGYSNQPQHF.

This rearrangement joins TRBV5-5 to TRBJ2-7; D is ambiguous. V lost 0 bases and J 5 bases, leaving 9 bases between the germline ends. CDR3 length: 13 amino acids. Germline lookup yields CDR1 SGHKS and CDR2 YYEKEE (reference sequence). The CDR3 is CASSLGVANEQYF. In DNA form, the CDR3 reads TGTGCCAGCAGCTTGGGGGTTGCCAACGAGCAGTACTTC.

The sample holds one count of this clone. The rearrangement links TRBV4-2 to TRBJ2-7; 9 nucleotides align to TRBD2. The V gene's germline CDR1 is LGHNA and CDR2 YNFKEQ. The CDR3 totals 14 residues. V shed 1 base, J shed 4 bases, and the junction held 2 bases outside the gene matches. CDR3 coding DNA: TGTGCCAGCAGCCAAGGAGCGGGAGGTTACGAGCAGTACTTC. Amino acids: CASSQGAGGYEQYF.

This chain joins TRBV30 and TRBJ1-2; unclear D gene. The CDR3 is made up of 12 amino acids. V was pared by 5 bases and J by 4 bases, with 11 bases between. Germline assignment: CDR1 GTSNPN and CDR2 SVGIG (reference sequence). The DNA of the CDR3 is TGTGCCTGGTATAGCAGCTTCTATGGCTACACCTTC. This gives the protein CAWYSSFYGYTF.

V is TRBV29-1 and J is TRBJ2-7; no clear D. This CDR3 is built from 14 residues. Per the germline V gene, CDR1 is SQVTM and CDR2 is ANQGSEA. Trimming took 0 bases from V and 3 from J, leaving 12 bases between them. The CDR3 DNA reads TGCAGCGTTGAAGACGGAGATTGGGGCTACGAGCAGTACTTC. Amino acids: CSVEDGDWGYEQYF.

The rearrangement uses TRBV30 and TRBJ2-7; 9 bases are shared with TRBD1. The CDR3 length is 13 residues. Germline CDR1 and CDR2: GTSNPN and SVGIG (reference sequence). Losses at the gene ends were 2 bases for V and 9 bases for J; bases not matched to a gene: 8. The DNA for the CDR3 is TGTGCCTGGAGTCTTACAGGGGGCGGAGGGCAGTACTTC. This gives the protein CAWSLTGGGGQYF.